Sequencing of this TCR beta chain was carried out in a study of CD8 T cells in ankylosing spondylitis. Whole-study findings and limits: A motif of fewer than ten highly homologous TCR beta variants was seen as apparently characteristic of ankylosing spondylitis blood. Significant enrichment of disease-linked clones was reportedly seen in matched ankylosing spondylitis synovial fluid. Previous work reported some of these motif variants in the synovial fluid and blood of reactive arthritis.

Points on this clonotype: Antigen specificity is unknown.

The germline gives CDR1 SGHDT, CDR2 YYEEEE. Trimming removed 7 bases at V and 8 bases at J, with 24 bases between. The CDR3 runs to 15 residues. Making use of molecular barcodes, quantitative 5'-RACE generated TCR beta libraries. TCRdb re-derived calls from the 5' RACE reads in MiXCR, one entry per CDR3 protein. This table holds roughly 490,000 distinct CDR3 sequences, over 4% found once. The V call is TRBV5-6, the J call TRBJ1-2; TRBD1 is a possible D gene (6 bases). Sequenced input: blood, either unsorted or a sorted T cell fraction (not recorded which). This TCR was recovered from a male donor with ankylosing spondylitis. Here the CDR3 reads CASGPGPDRLEGYTF. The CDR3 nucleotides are TGTGCCAGCGGCCCCGGACCCGACAGGCTGGAGGGCTACACCTTC.